Listed here are 17 T cell receptor beta chains from one sample, sequenced in a study of regulatory T cells in long-lasting Graves disease. Both iRepertoire HTBI primers and Arm-PCR of CDR3 regions were used to build the TCR beta libraries. TCRdb re-analysed the multiplex PCR reads in MiXCR, keeping a single row per CDR3 protein. The repertoire consists of a few hundred thousand distinct CDR3 sequences, with roughly 15% occurring once and the leading ten covering approximately 17%. Time point: newly diagnosed GD, antithyroid drugs for less than 3 months. PBMC-extracted RNA yielded the TCR library. The sample was also linked to a second study, of T cells in Graves' hyperthyroidism and ophthalmopathy.

The sample consisted of peripheral blood mononuclear cells (PBMCs), taken at new diagnosis, from a patient treated with antithyroid drugs. All receptors come from a woman between 50 and 59 years old with Graves disease.

The chain combines TRBV6-5 with TRBJ2-3; 12 nucleotides align to TRBD2. V lost 2 bases to trimming and J lost 0 bases; unmatched junction nucleotides: 21. Germline V gene sequence: CDR1 MNHEY, CDR2 SVGAGI. This CDR3 is 23 amino acids long. The CDR3 here is CASSYPTPRETSGGTKSTDTQYF. DNA for the CDR3: TGTGCCAGCAGTTACCCCACTCCCCGGGAGACTAGCGGGGGAACAAAAAGCACAGATACGCAGTATTTT.

The rearrangement uses TRBV27 and TRBJ2-7; 9 nucleotides line up with TRBD2. Germline lookup yields CDR1 MNHEY and CDR2 SMNVEV (reference sequence). This CDR3 contains 13 residues. The ends lost 6 bases at V and 5 bases at J; junction bases unmatched: 5. CDR3 region: CASRRTSDNEQYF. DNA for the CDR3: TGTGCCAGCAGACGGACTAGCGACAACGAGCAGTACTTC.

This clonotype showed up many times. The chain uses TRBV10-3 and TRBJ1-5; D ambiguous. The CDR3 sequence is 13 residues long. V was clipped by 3 bases and J by 4 bases, with 7 bases between them. The germline V gene encodes CDR1 ENHRY and CDR2 SYGVKD. For the CDR3, the DNA is TGTGCCATCAGTGAACGCCAGAATCAGCCCCAGCATTTT. It codes for CAISERQNQPQHF.

This clonotype was seen a handful of times. The J gene is TRBJ2-7, the V gene TRBV5-1; TRBD2 agrees at 12 bases. The V and J ends lost 0 bases and 4 bases, in that order; junction bases with no gene match: 8. CDR1 and CDR2 from the germline V gene are SGHRS and YFSETQ. The CDR3 has 17 amino acids. DNA for the CDR3: TGCGCCAGCAGCTTGGCTCTAGCGGGAGGGCCGGGGTACGAGCAGTACTTC. Its translation: CASSLALAGGPGYEQYF.

The chain uses TRBV27 and TRBJ2-3, with TRBD2 matching 10 bases. V was pared by 9 bases and J by 4 bases, with 7 bases of the junction left unmatched. Germline lookup yields CDR1 MNHEY and CDR2 SMNVEV (reference sequence). There are 14 residues in the CDR3. The CDR3 loop reads CASKWTSGADTQYF. DNA of the CDR3: TGTGCCAGTAAGTGGACTAGCGGAGCAGATACGCAGTATTTT.

Comments on this clonotype: This may be a read error: a much more frequent sequence differs by one nucleotide. This chain connects TRBV5-1 to TRBJ2-7, with D perhaps being TRBD1 or TRBD2 (5 bases each). CDR1 and CDR2 from the germline V gene are SGHRS and YFSETQ. The CDR3 has 15 amino acids. CDR3 bases: TGCGCCAGCAGCTTGGTCAGTCGAGGGACCTACGAGCAGTCCTTC. It specifies CASSLVSRGTYEQSF.

This clonotype was seen ten or more times. DNA of the CDR3: TGTGCCAGCAGTCCGGCGGGGGGCGCGGGCTCCTACGAGCAGTACTTC. It specifies CASSPAGGAGSYEQYF. The chain employs TRBV12-3 or TRBV12-4 and TRBJ2-7; 8 nucleotides align to TRBD2. CDR3 size: 16 residues. With 5 bases clipped from V and 0 bases from J, the junction kept 9 bases outside the gene matches.

The chain carries TRBV5-1 and TRBJ2-4, with D possibly TRBD1 on 5 matching bases. The CDR3 length is 13 residues. From germline, CDR1 is SGHRS and CDR2 YFSETQ. Trimming removed 7 bases from V and 0 bases from J, with 8 bases in between. CDR3 sequence: CASFDRAKNIQYF. In DNA form, the CDR3 reads TGCGCCAGCTTTGACAGAGCCAAAAACATTCAGTACTTC.

This clonotype was observed many times. The V call is TRBV6-2 or TRBV6-3, the J call TRBJ2-3; 7 bases are shared with TRBD2. The CDR3 consists of 16 residues. V was clipped by 2 bases and J by 0 bases; unmatched bases: 5. Germline CDR1 MNHEY, CDR2 SVGEGT. In nucleotides, the CDR3 is TGTGCCAGCAGTTACGGGGCGGGGGTCAGCACAGATACGCAGTATTTT. It specifies CASSYGAGVSTDTQYF.

The table lists this clonotype with many counts. This chain links TRBV6-1 with TRBJ2-5; 7 bases are shared with TRBD1. The CDR3 has 13 residues. The germline gives CDR1 MNHNS, CDR2 SASEGT. Trimming took 6 bases from V and 0 from J; bases not matched to a gene: 1. CDR3 in amino acids: CASRQGYQETQYF. DNA for the CDR3: TGTGCCAGCAGACAGGGGTACCAAGAGACCCAGTACTTC.

As DNA, the CDR3 is TGTGCCAGCAGTTACCCATATAGCAATCAGCCCCAGCATTTT. Translating gives CASSYPYSNQPQHF. V usage is TRBV6-5 and J usage is TRBJ1-5; unclear D gene. Trimming cost V 2 bases and J 0 bases, with 5 bases left between them. CDR1 is MNHEY and CDR2 is SVGAGI in the germline V gene. The CDR3 totals 14 residues.

This clonotype occurred a few times. Mismatch with germline at one junction end may stem from a read error. The chain recombines TRBV6-2 or TRBV6-3 with TRBJ2-1; the match to TRBD2 covers 10 bases. The germline gives CDR1 MNHEY, CDR2 SVGEGT. The CDR3 has 15 amino acids. CDR3 loop: CGTSKSGRAEDEQFF. The CDR3 DNA follows: TGCGGGACATCAAAAAGCGGGAGGGCCGAGGATGAGCAGTTCTTC.

This clonotype was seen many times. The chain is built from TRBV2 and TRBJ1-5, with D tentatively TRBD1 (5 bases). CDR3 length: 14 residues. Germline V CDR1 and CDR2: SNHLY, FYNNEI. With 6 bases removed from V and 5 bases from J, the gap between germline ends came to 14 bases. The CDR3 loop reads CASSREKGHQPQHF. Written as DNA, the CDR3 is TGTGCCAGCAGCCGGGAGAAGGGGCATCAGCCCCAGCATTTT.

Notes on this clonotype: A read error is possible here, since a much larger clone lies one base away. V usage is TRBV7-3 and J usage is TRBJ1-1; 7 bases agree with TRBD1. Germline V gene data show CDR1 as SGHTA and CDR2 as FQGTGA. The CDR3 spans 15 residues. The CDR3 nucleotides are TGTGCCCGCAGTAAAACAGGGGCGGAGAACACTGAAGCTTTCTTT. Its protein is CARSKTGAENTEAFF.

This clonotype came up a few times. The chain has TRBV5-1 and TRBJ1-2, with TRBD1 matching over 11 bases. V lost 3 bases and J lost 8; bases outside the gene matches: 3. The length of the CDR3 is 13 residues. Per germline, CDR1 SGHRS and CDR2 YFSETQ. CDR3 in amino acids: CASSSGQGEGYTF. The CDR3 bases are TGCGCCAGCAGCTCGGGACAGGGGGAAGGCTACACCTTC.

This clonotype was seen many times. The chain employs TRBV7-8 and TRBJ1-1; D gene unclear. The germline CDR1 and CDR2 sequences are SGHVS and FQNEAQ. This CDR3 region has 15 residues. V shed 2 bases and J shed 0 bases, with 10 bases lying between them. The DNA for the CDR3 is TGTGCCAGCAGCTTAACGGAAAACATGAACACTGAAGCTTTCTTT. It translates to CASSLTENMNTEAFF.

This clonotype was counted many times. V gene TRBV20-1 combines with J gene TRBJ2-7; 9 nucleotides match TRBD2. Germline CDR1 DFQATT, CDR2 SNEGSKA (reference sequence). The J segment lost 5 bases and the V segment lost 6 bases, leaving 11 bases of the junction unmatched. CDR3 length: 14 amino acids. The CDR3 coding sequence is TGCAGTGCCCCTGTGGCGGGAGGGCGGCACGAGCAGTACTTC. Translated: CSAPVAGGRHEQYF.